This TCR beta chain was found in a study of CD8+ T cells in alopecia areata. Sampling of alopecia areata patients yielded lesional scalp punch biopsies as well as peripheral blood. Note on this clone: Its specificity is unknown.

The V gene's germline CDR1 is SQVTM and CDR2 ANQGSEA. The CDR3 extends over 15 amino acids. RNA was extracted and reverse transcribed into cDNA as the sequencing template. Assay used: immunoSEQ multiplex PCR; TCRdb lists only in-frame clones, some missing. The sample shows roughly 30,000 clones, about two thirds of them seen only once. Whole-study results and caveats: More clonal than normal scalp was lesional scalp, particularly alopecia totalis/universalis.

What was sequenced was NKG2D-high CD8+ T cells sorted from blood. This TCR came from a human donor with alopecia areata. The chain uses TRBV29-1 and TRBJ2-5, with 10 bases lining up with TRBD1. The J call is doubtful: the DNA matches TRBJ2-7 better. This CDR3 reads CSVEDPDRGSYEQYF. DNA for the CDR3: TGCAGCGTTGAAGATCCGGACAGGGGGTCCTACGAGCAGTACTTC.